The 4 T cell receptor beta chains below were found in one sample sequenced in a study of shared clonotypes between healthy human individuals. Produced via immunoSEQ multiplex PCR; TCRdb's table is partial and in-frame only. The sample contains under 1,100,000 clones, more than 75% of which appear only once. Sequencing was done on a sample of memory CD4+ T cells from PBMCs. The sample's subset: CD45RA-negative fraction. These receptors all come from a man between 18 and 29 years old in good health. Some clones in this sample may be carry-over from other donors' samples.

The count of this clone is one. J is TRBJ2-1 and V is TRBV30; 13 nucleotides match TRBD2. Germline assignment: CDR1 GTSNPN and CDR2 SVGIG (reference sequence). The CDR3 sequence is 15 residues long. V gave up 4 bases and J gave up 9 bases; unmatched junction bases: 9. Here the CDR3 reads CAWMGLAGIQGEQFF. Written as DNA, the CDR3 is TGTGCCTGGATGGGACTAGCGGGAATACAAGGTGAGCAGTTCTTC.

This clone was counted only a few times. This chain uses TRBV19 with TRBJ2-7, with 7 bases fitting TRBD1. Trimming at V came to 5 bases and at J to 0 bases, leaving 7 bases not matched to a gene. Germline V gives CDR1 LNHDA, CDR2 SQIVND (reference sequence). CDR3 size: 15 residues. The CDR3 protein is CASSPLRQGSYEQYF. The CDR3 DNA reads TGTGCCAGTAGTCCCCTTCGACAGGGCTCCTACGAGCAGTACTTC.

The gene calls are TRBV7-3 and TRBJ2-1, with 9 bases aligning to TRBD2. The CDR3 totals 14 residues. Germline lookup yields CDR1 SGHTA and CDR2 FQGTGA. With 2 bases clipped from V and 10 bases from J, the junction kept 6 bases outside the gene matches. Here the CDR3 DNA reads TGTGCCAGCAGCTTAGTAGCGGGAGTTGGGGAGCAGTTCTTC. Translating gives CASSLVAGVGEQFF.

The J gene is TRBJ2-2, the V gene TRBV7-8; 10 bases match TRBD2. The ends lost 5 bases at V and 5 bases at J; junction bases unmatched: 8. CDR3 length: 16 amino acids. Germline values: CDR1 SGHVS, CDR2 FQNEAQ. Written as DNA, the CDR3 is TGTGCCAGCAGCGCTTTAGCGGGAGGTATAACCGGGGAGCTGTTTTTT. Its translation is CASSALAGGITGELFF.